Reported below is one T cell receptor beta chain. The target antigen is unknown. In eight separate reactions per sample, cDNA was generated. Each CDR3 protein gets one entry in TCRdb, which reprocessed the 5' RACE reads and gives no DNA. The listing contains a few hundred thousand distinct CDR3 sequences. This sample stems from a study of monozygotic twins with inflammatory bowel disease. Study findings and constraints: With others, IBD patients shared fewer clonotypes than healthy twins did, especially with disease activity.

The CDR3 runs to 16 residues. Material for sequencing was blood. The source of this sequence is a human donor with ulcerative colitis or Crohn's disease, or a healthy co-twin of an affected twin (not recorded which). The genes are TRBV23-1 and TRBJ2-3; without DNA, the TCRdb call of TRBD1 cannot be checked. TRBV23-1 is marked as an open reading frame, function uncertain. The CDR3 sequence: CASSQSRDRESDTQYF.